This T cell receptor beta chain was profiled in a study of blood T cell repertoires in COVID-19. In the study overall: There were acute and convalescent COVID-19 samples, and they came from the United States, Italy and Spain. Nucleic acid was either cDNA or gDNA, and it came from T cells, B-cell-depleted T cells, or PBMCs.

Authors' methods: Researchers report that nucleated cell counts were estimated from reference gene primer amplification. Sequencing used immunoSEQ multiplex PCR; TCRdb keeps in-frame clones, though not all of them. V and J calls and clone size follow that table, whereas D and trimming were derived from the DNA. This table has 250,000 to 300,000 clones, around 89% appearing once. CDR3 length: 13 residues. Germline lookup yields CDR1 MDHEN and CDR2 SYDVKM. Trimming took off 3 bases at V and 0 bases at J, with 3 bases between the two ends. The source material was peripheral blood. The rearrangement links TRBV28 to TRBJ2-4; no clear D. The TCR comes from a woman aged 40 to 55 with acute or convalescent COVID-19. CDR3 residues: CASSFIAKNIQYF. The CDR3 coding sequence is TGTGCCAGCAGTTTTATAGCCAAAAACATTCAGTACTTC. Using reference TRBV28 and TRBJ2-4 for the parts outside the CDR3, the full variable domain is DVKVTQSSRYLVKRTGEKVFLECVQDMDHENMFWYRQDPGLGLRLIYFSYDVKMKEKGDIPEGYSVSREKKERFSLILESASTNQTSMYLCASSFIAKNIQYFGAGTRLSVL.